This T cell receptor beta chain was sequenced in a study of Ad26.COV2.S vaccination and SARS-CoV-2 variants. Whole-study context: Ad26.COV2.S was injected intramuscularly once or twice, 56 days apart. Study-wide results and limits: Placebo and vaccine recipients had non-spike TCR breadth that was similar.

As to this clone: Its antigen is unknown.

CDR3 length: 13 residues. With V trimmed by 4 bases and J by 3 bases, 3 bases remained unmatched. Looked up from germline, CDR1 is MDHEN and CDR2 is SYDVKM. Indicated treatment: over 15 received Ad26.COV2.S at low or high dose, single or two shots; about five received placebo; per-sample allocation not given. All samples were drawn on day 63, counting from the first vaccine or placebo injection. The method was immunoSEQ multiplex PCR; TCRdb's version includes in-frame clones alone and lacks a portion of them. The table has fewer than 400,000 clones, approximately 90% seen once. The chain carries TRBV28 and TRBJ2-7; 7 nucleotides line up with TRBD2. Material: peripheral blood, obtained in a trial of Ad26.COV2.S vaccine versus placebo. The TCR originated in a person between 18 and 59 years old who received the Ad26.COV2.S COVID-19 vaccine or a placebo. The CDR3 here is CASSYGLVYEQYF. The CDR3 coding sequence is TGTGCCAGCAGTTATGGACTAGTCTACGAGCAGTACTTC.